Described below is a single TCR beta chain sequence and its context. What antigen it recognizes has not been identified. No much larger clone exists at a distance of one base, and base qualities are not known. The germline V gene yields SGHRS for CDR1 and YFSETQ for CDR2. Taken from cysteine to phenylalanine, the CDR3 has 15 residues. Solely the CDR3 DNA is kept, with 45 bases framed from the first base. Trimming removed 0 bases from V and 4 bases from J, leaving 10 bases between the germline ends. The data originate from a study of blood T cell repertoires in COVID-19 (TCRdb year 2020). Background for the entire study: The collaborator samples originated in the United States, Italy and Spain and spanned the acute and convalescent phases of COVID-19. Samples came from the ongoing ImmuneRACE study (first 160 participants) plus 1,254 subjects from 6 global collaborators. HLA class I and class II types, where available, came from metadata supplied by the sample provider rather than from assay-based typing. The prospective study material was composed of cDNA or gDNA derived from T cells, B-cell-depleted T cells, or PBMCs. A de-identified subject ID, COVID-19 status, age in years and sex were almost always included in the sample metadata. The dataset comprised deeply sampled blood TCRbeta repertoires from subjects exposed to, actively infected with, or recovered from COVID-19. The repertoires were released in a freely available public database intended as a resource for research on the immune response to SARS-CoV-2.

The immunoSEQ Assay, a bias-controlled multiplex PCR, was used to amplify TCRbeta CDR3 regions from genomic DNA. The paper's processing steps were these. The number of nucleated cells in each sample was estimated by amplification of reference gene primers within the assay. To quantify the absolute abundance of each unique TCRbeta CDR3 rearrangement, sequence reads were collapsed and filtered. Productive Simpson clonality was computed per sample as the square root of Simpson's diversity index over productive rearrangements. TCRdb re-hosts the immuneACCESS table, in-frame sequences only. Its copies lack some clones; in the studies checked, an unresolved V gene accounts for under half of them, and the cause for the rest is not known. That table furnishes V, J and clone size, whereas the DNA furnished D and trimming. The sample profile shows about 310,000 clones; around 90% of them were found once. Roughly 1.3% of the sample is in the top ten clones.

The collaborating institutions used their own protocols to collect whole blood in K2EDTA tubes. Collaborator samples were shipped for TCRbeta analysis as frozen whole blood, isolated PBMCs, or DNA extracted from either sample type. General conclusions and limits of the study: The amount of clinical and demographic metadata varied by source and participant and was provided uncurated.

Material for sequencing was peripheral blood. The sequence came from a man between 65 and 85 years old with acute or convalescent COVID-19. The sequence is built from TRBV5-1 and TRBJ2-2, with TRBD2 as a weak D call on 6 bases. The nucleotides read TGCGCCAGCAGCTTGGCCCGGGGACTCACCGGGGAGCTGTTTTTT. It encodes CASSLARGLTGELFF.